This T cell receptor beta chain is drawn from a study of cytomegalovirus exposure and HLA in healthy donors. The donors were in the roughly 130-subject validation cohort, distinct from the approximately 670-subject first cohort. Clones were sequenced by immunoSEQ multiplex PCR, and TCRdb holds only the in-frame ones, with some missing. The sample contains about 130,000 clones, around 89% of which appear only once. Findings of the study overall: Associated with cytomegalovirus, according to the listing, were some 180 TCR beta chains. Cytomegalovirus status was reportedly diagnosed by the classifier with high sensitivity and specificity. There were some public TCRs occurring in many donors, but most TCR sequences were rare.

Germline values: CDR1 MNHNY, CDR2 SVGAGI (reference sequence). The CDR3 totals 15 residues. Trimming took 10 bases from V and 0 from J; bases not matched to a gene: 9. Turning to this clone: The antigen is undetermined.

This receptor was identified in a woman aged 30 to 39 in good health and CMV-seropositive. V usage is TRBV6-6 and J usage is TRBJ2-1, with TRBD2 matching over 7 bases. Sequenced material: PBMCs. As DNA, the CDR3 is TGTGCCACGAGGGAGGGGCCCCTCTCCTACAATGAGCAGTTCTTC. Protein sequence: CATREGPLSYNEQFF.